Below, 29 T cell receptor beta chains from the same sample are listed, as sequenced in a study of blood T cell repertoires in COVID-19 (dated by TCRdb to the early 2020s). Library creation used the immunoSEQ multiplex PCR assay. Held by TCRdb, this immuneACCESS table contains in-frame sequences only and omits some clones. Under half of the omission traces to an unresolved V gene where checked; the cause of the rest is unknown. This sample gives 190,000 or so clones in total; 90% of them show up just once. Of the sample, about 0.66% is held by the ten largest clones. Sequencing was performed on peripheral blood. These receptors were collected from a man over 45 with acute or convalescent COVID-19.

The CDR3, as DNA: TGTGCCAGCAGCCAAGATCGGTATGGAGGTGAAGCTTTCTTT. Encoded protein: CASSQDRYGGEAFF. This rearrangement joins TRBV3-1 (or the pseudogene TRBV3-2) to TRBJ1-1; no firm D call. The CDR3 sequence is 14 residues long. The V and J ends lost 0 bases and 7 bases respectively, with 12 bases between them. Germline lookup yields CDR1 LGHDT and CDR2 YNNKEL (reference sequence).

The V and J genes are TRBV28 and TRBJ2-1; possibly TRBD1 for D (6 bases). The CDR3 has 17 amino acids. Germline CDR1 MDHEN, CDR2 SYDVKM. V was shortened by 5 bases and J by 1 base, with 18 bases between the two germline ends. The CDR3 protein is CASSTTLQDRSYNEQFF. In DNA form, the CDR3 reads TGTGCCAGCAGTACAACCTTACAGGACAGATCCTACAATGAGCAGTTCTTC.

The DNA of the CDR3 is TGCGCCAGCAGCTTGAGCAGGCTCGATTTTCCGTACACTGAAGCTTTCTTT. It specifies CASSLSRLDFPYTEAFF. The chain recombines TRBV5-1 with TRBJ1-1; D gene ambiguous. Trimming took 1 base from V and 3 from J, leaving 19 bases between them. CDR3 length: 17 residues. In germline, CDR1 is SGHRS, CDR2 YFSETQ.

This chain connects TRBV5-4 to TRBJ1-6; D is uncertain. Germline V gene lookup returns CDR1 SGHNT and CDR2 YYREEE (reference sequence). The CDR3 has 16 amino acids. The V end was cut by 2 bases, the J end by 7 bases, with 16 bases between. In DNA form, the CDR3 reads TGTGCCAGCAGCTTATTTGCACTCCGGGGAAATTCACCCCTCCACTTT. It specifies CASSLFALRGNSPLHF.

A single count supports this clone. The chain couples TRBV5-4 to TRBJ2-1; 9 bases match TRBD2. Losses at the gene ends were 4 bases for V and 4 bases for J; bases not matched to a gene: 9. This CDR3 is 16 amino acids long. Germline V gene lookup returns CDR1 SGHNT and CDR2 YYREEE (reference sequence). The CDR3 nucleotides are TGTGCCAGCAGCCCGCAGCGGGAGGTCCGATACAATGAGCAGTTCTTC. Amino acids: CASSPQREVRYNEQFF. The complete variable domain, with remaining parts taken from reference TRBV5-4 and TRBJ2-1, reads ETGVTQSPTHLIKTRGQQVTLRCSSQSGHNTVSWYQQALGQGPQFIFQYYREEENGRGNFPPRFSGLQFPNYSSELNVNALELDDSALYLCASSPQREVRYNEQFFGPGTRLTVL.

The chain is built from TRBV27 and TRBJ2-2; 8 nucleotides align to TRBD1. The CDR3 loop spans 17 amino acids. With 4 bases clipped from V and 5 bases from J, the junction kept 12 bases outside the gene matches. The germline V gene has CDR1 MNHEY and CDR2 SMNVEV (reference sequence). In DNA, the CDR3 is TGTGCCAGCAGTTCCTATATACAGGGGGAACGAACCGGGGAGCTGTTTTTT. It yields the protein CASSSYIQGERTGELFF.

V is TRBV5-1 and J is TRBJ1-3; TRBD1 might be the D (5 bases). The germline V and J ends were trimmed by 3 bases and 3 bases, with 16 bases remaining between them. The CDR3 loop spans 16 amino acids. Germline lookup yields CDR1 SGHRS and CDR2 YFSETQ. CDR3 amino acids: CASSSNPGTGGNTIYF. The CDR3, as DNA: TGCGCCAGCAGCTCCAATCCCGGGACTGGTGGAAACACCATATATTTT.

CDR3 nucleotide sequence: TGTGCCAGCAGCTTAGGCCAGGTCCAAGAGACCCAGTACTTC. Protein: CASSLGQVQETQYF. This chain uses TRBV7-9 with TRBJ2-5; D ambiguous. CDR1 is SEHNR and CDR2 is FQNEAQ in the germline V gene (reference sequence). The CDR3 runs to 14 residues. The germline V and J ends were trimmed by 1 base and 1 base, with 7 bases remaining between them.

V gene TRBV19 combines with J gene TRBJ1-3; D gene unclear. Germline V lookup: CDR1 LNHDA, CDR2 SQIVND (reference sequence). This CDR3 comprises 15 residues. V lost 3 bases and J lost 0, with 9 bases in between. The CDR3 sequence: CASSIMGSSGNTIYF. The CDR3 DNA sequence: TGTGCCAGTAGTATTATGGGGAGCTCTGGAAACACCATATATTTT.

The rearrangement uses TRBV27 and TRBJ2-3, with TRBD2 identical over 8 bases. J lost 15 bases, V lost 6 bases, and 8 bases had no gene match. Germline CDR1 is MNHEY and CDR2 is SMNVEV (reference sequence). This CDR3 is built from 11 residues. The CDR3: CASRGRGGCYF. CDR3 coding DNA: TGTGCCAGCAGGGGACGGGGGGGCTGTTATTTT.

The V gene is TRBV6-5, the J gene TRBJ1-2, with 8 bases matching TRBD1. With V trimmed by 7 bases and J by 6 bases, 7 bases remained unmatched. This CDR3 region has 13 residues. Germline-derived CDR1 and CDR2 are MNHEY and SVGAGI. CDR3 amino acids: CASKIGTGHGYTF. CDR3 bases: TGTGCCAGCAAGATAGGGACAGGCCATGGCTACACCTTC.

V usage is TRBV14 and J usage is TRBJ2-3; 14 bases are shared with TRBD2. Germline-derived CDR1 and CDR2 are SGHDN and FVKESK. V lost 5 bases to trimming and J lost 7 bases; unmatched junction nucleotides: 20. This CDR3 region has 20 residues. CDR3 DNA sequence: TGTGCCAGCAGCTCTTTGACCGGGACTAGCGGGGGCACACGTCCTAATACGCAGTATTTT. This gives the protein CASSSLTGTSGGTRPNTQYF.

The chain joins TRBV5-1 to TRBJ2-7, with 10 bases matching TRBD1. The germline V gene encodes CDR1 SGHRS and CDR2 YFSETQ. The CDR3 has 16 residues. The junction had 7 bases not matched to a gene; V was cut back by 3 bases and J by 1 base. CDR3 in amino acids: CASSSSGQGVSYEQYF. In DNA, the CDR3 is TGCGCCAGCAGCTCGTCTGGACAGGGGGTGTCCTACGAGCAGTACTTC.

The CDR3 reads CASSFTSRTRVNEQFF. The CDR3 DNA sequence: TGTGCCAGCAGTTTCACATCCAGGACTAGGGTCAATGAGCAGTTCTTC. V usage is TRBV27 and J usage is TRBJ2-1; 7 nucleotides match TRBD2. The junction had 11 bases not matched to a gene; V was cut back by 3 bases and J by 6 bases. In germline, CDR1 is MNHEY, CDR2 SMNVEV (reference sequence). There are 16 residues in the CDR3.

The J gene is TRBJ1-2, the V gene TRBV11-2; D is possibly TRBD1 (5 bases). From germline, CDR1 is SGHAT and CDR2 FQNNGV. Deletions cut 5 bases from V and 7 bases from J, with 20 bases between. The CDR3 is made up of 15 amino acids. CDR3 residues: CASSQSLGGQGGYTF. The CDR3 DNA reads as TGTGCCAGCAGCCAATCCCTCGGGGGTCAGGGTGGCTACACCTTC.

The rearrangement links TRBV20-1 to TRBJ2-5; D is possibly TRBD2 (6 bases). The germline V gene has CDR1 DFQATT and CDR2 SNEGSKA (reference sequence). The ends were cut back, 3 bases at V and 3 bases at J, with 17 bases in the middle. The CDR3 consists of 15 residues. This chain's CDR3 is CSASYWTKLKETQYF. The CDR3 bases are TGCAGTGCTAGTTACTGGACTAAGTTAAAAGAGACCCAGTACTTC.

The chain combines TRBV24-1 with TRBJ2-5; no definite D call. The CDR3 is 13 residues long. The V end lost 4 bases, the J end lost 1 base, and 6 bases lay between the germline ends. Per the germline V gene, CDR1 is KGHDR and CDR2 is SFDVKD. The CDR3: CATSDPGQETQYF. The CDR3 bases are TGTGCCACCAGTGACCCCGGCCAAGAGACCCAGTACTTC.

This clone has a handful of counts. This sequence joins TRBV18 and TRBJ2-1; D remains unclear. Per the germline V gene, CDR1 is KGHSH and CDR2 is LQKENI. This CDR3 region has 17 residues. V was clipped by 2 bases and J by 1 base, with 15 bases between them. For the CDR3, the DNA is TGTGCCAGCTCACCATTAACCATAAGTGCGTCCTACAATGAGCAGTTCTTC. Translating gives CASSPLTISASYNEQFF.

This sequence joins TRBV7-8 and TRBJ1-5; D is uncertain. The CDR3 is made up of 16 amino acids. Trimming removed 0 bases at V and 0 bases at J, with 9 bases between. The V gene's germline CDR1 is SGHVS and CDR2 FQNEAQ. The CDR3 region has the DNA TGTGCCAGCAGCTTAGCGCTTCCAGGTAGCAATCAGCCCCAGCATTTT. Protein: CASSLALPGSNQPQHF.

The chain uses TRBV27 and TRBJ2-7; 11 bases are a match to TRBD2. This CDR3 spans 17 amino acids. Looked up from germline, CDR1 is MNHEY and CDR2 is SMNVEV (reference sequence). Germline trimming cut 3 bases from V and 4 bases from J; bases unmatched to any gene: 11. CDR3 sequence reads: CASSLEGGLADSYEQYV. DNA of the CDR3: TGTGCCAGCAGTTTGGAAGGGGGACTAGCGGATTCTTACGAGCAGTACGTC.

In this sample, this clone turned up once. This chain uses TRBV6-5 with TRBJ1-3; 8 bases line up with TRBD1. The CDR3 sequence is 15 residues long. Germline CDR1 and CDR2: MNHEY and SVGAGI. Trimming cost V 4 bases and J 2 bases; bases outside gene matches: 4. CDR3 region: CASSFAQGAGNTIYF. CDR3 nucleotide sequence: TGTGCCAGCAGTTTCGCACAGGGGGCTGGAAACACCATATATTTT.

The chain uses TRBV6-5 and TRBJ2-7, with unresolved D. Germline V gives CDR1 MNHEY, CDR2 SVGAGI. V was shortened by 2 bases and J by 2 bases, with 10 bases between the two germline ends. CDR3 length: 14 amino acids. CDR3 residues: CASSYSGQTYEQYF. Here the CDR3 DNA reads TGTGCCAGCAGTTACAGTGGCCAAACCTACGAGCAGTACTTC.

The rearrangement joins TRBV7-3 to TRBJ2-7, with D tentatively TRBD1 (5 bases). CDR3 length: 13 residues. V was shortened by 2 bases and J by 5 bases, with 10 bases between the two germline ends. From germline, CDR1 is SGHTA and CDR2 FQGTGA. CDR3 sequence reads: CASSLGAPNEQYF. The CDR3 DNA reads TGTGCCAGCAGCTTAGGGGCTCCCAACGAGCAGTACTTC. Combining the CDR3 with reference TRBV7-3 and TRBJ2-7 gives the whole variable domain GAGVSQTPSNKVTEKGKYVELRCDPISGHTALYWYRQSLGQGPEFLIYFQGTGAADDSGLPNDRFFAVRPEGSVSTLKIQRTERGDSAVYLCASSLGAPNEQYFGPGTRLTVT.

This clone was recorded only once. The V gene is TRBV4-1, the J gene TRBJ1-1; D not resolved. The CDR3 is 16 amino acids. Trimming stripped 0 bases from V and 4 bases from J, with 15 bases between. The V gene's germline CDR1 is MGHRA and CDR2 YSYEKL. The CDR3 is CASSQDSGLRTTEAFF. In nucleotides, the CDR3 is TGCGCCAGCAGCCAAGATTCCGGACTGAGAACCACTGAAGCTTTCTTT.

The chain carries TRBV18 and TRBJ1-4; no definite D call. With 3 bases removed from V and 0 bases from J, the gap between germline ends came to 5 bases. From germline, CDR1 is KGHSH and CDR2 LQKENI. CDR3 length: 14 residues. CDR3 bases: TGTGCCAGCTCACCCGGGACAACTAATGAAAAACTGTTTTTT. This codes for CASSPGTTNEKLFF.

The rearrangement links TRBV5-1 to TRBJ2-2; 14 bases match TRBD2. Germline CDR1 SGHRS, CDR2 YFSETQ. The CDR3 extends over 17 amino acids. V trimming: 4 bases; J trimming: 4 bases; junction bases outside the gene matches: 6. Here the CDR3 DNA reads TGCGCCAGCAGCGTGACTAGCGGGAGGGTTGGCACCGGGGAGCTGTTTTTT. This gives the protein CASSVTSGRVGTGELFF.

The chain carries TRBV15 and TRBJ1-4; 7 bases are a match to TRBD1. V lost 5 bases and J lost 8; bases outside the gene matches: 5. Germline-derived CDR1 and CDR2 are LNHNV and YYDKDF (reference sequence). This CDR3 region has 13 residues. CDR3 in amino acids: CATSRQGGEKLFF. The CDR3 nucleotides are TGTGCCACCAGCCGACAGGGTGGCGAAAAACTGTTTTTT.

The V and J genes are TRBV4-1 and TRBJ2-6, with D unclear. Germline-derived CDR1 and CDR2 are MGHRA and YSYEKL. The germline V and J ends were trimmed by 0 bases and 2 bases, with 11 bases remaining between them. CDR3 size: 17 residues. The chain's CDR3 is CASSQDHVAPGANVLTF. CDR3 bases: TGCGCCAGCAGCCAAGATCATGTGGCCCCTGGGGCCAACGTCCTGACTTTC.

The gene calls are TRBV5-4 and TRBJ2-7; the match to TRBD1 covers 9 bases. There are 14 residues in the CDR3. CDR1 is SGHNT, CDR2 YYREEE, per germline (reference sequence). V gave up 6 bases and J gave up 2 bases; unmatched junction bases: 6. CDR3 in DNA: TGTGCCAGCAACGACAGGGGGGGAACCTACGAGCAGTACTTC. The encoded protein is CASNDRGGTYEQYF.